One sample yielded the 25 T cell receptor beta chains listed below, sequenced in a study of blood T cell repertoires in COVID-19. Sequencing used immunoSEQ multiplex PCR; TCRdb keeps in-frame clones, though not all of them. The table lists approximately 100,000 clones, roughly 84% of them singletons. Sequences were obtained from peripheral blood. The source is a woman in her 70s with acute or convalescent COVID-19.

This clone was counted at least ten times. The V gene is TRBV6-5, the J gene TRBJ2-7, with 7 bases aligning to TRBD1. This CDR3 comprises 15 residues. Germline-derived CDR1 and CDR2 are MNHEY and SVGAGI. With V trimmed by 0 bases and J by 7 bases, 9 bases remained unmatched. The chain's CDR3 is CASSYSDRARGEQYV. The CDR3 coding sequence is TGTGCCAGCAGTTACTCTGACAGGGCGCGAGGTGAGCAGTACGTC.

The CDR3 is CAWSVWDRGANEQFF. CDR3 nucleotide sequence: TGTGCCTGGAGTGTCTGGGACAGGGGAGCAAATGAGCAGTTCTTC. The chain employs TRBV30 and TRBJ2-1; TRBD1 aligns across 10 bases. In germline, CDR1 is GTSNPN, CDR2 SVGIG (reference sequence). This CDR3 is 15 amino acids long. V lost 0 bases and J lost 7; bases outside the gene matches: 6.

Here the CDR3 reads CASSRGTSGRVDEQFF. The CDR3 region has the DNA TGTGCCAGCAGTCGAGGGACTAGCGGGAGAGTGGATGAGCAGTTCTTC. The gene calls are TRBV6-6 and TRBJ2-1; 14 bases match TRBD2. Germline V gene sequence: CDR1 MNHNY, CDR2 SVGAGI (reference sequence). The CDR3 contains 16 residues. The V segment lost 5 bases and the J segment 8 bases; nucleotides outside the gene matches: 8.

The rearrangement joins TRBV4-3 to TRBJ1-4; D is ambiguous. The CDR3 has 14 amino acids. V dropped 0 bases and J dropped 10 bases, with 12 bases sitting between them. Germline CDR1 reads LGHNA; CDR2 reads YSLEER. Here the CDR3 DNA reads TGCGCCAGCAGCCAAGATCTGGAGATAGCAAAACTGTTTTTT. Translation: CASSQDLEIAKLFF.

This chain links TRBV29-1 with TRBJ2-3, with 9 bases identical to TRBD2. This CDR3 region has 14 residues. Trimming cost V 1 base and J 1 base; bases outside gene matches: 0. Germline CDR1 and CDR2: SQVTM and ANQGSEA. CDR3 DNA: TGCAGCGTTGAAGTAGCGGGAGGCACAGATACGCAGTATTTT. It translates to CSVEVAGGTDTQYF.

The chain employs TRBV27 and TRBJ2-5; 7 nucleotides align to TRBD2. There are 16 residues in the CDR3. Trimming at V came to 4 bases and at J to 5 bases, leaving 13 bases not matched to a gene. Germline V CDR1 and CDR2: MNHEY, SMNVEV (reference sequence). CDR3 sequence reads: CASSWGPGGVAETQYF. The CDR3 DNA sequence: TGTGCCAGCAGTTGGGGCCCTGGGGGGGTCGCGGAGACCCAGTACTTC.

The table lists this clone with a count of one. J is TRBJ2-1 and V is TRBV2, with 11 bases fitting TRBD2. From germline, CDR1 is SNHLY and CDR2 FYNNEI. J was trimmed by 1 base and V by 6 bases; bases with no gene match: 8. The CDR3 loop spans 17 amino acids. The CDR3 region is CASREGLAVLSYNEQFF. CDR3 sequence (DNA): TGTGCCAGCAGAGAGGGACTAGCGGTATTATCCTACAATGAGCAGTTCTTC.

The V call is TRBV6-5, the J call TRBJ1-4, with D possibly being TRBD1 (6 bases). Between the trimmed V and J ends, which lost 7 bases and 6 bases, there was a span of 12 bases. This CDR3 contains 13 residues. The germline CDR1 and CDR2 sequences are MNHEY and SVGAGI. The CDR3 loop is CASNGRGDEKLFF. The CDR3 DNA sequence: TGTGCCAGCAATGGCAGGGGAGATGAAAAACTGTTTTTT.

V usage is TRBV5-6 and J usage is TRBJ1-4; 7 positions agree with TRBD1. Trimming at V came to 3 bases and at J to 3 bases, leaving 5 bases not matched to a gene. CDR1 is SGHDT, CDR2 YYEEEE, per germline. The CDR3 has 15 amino acids. This CDR3 reads CASSSPGQPNEKLFF. In DNA, the CDR3 is TGTGCCAGCAGCTCACCGGGACAGCCTAATGAAAAACTGTTTTTT.

The V gene is TRBV5-8, the J gene TRBJ1-2; D not resolved. The CDR3 contains 15 residues. The germline V and J ends were trimmed by 5 bases and 5 bases, with 19 bases remaining between them. From germline, CDR1 is SGHTS and CDR2 YDEGEE. This CDR3 reads CASRLAGLKVYGYTF. The CDR3 DNA reads TGTGCCAGCAGACTCGCCGGACTGAAGGTTTATGGCTACACCTTC.

The CDR3 is CATSDLQLAGGRGDTQYF. The CDR3 coding sequence is TGTGCCACCAGTGATTTGCAACTAGCGGGAGGGAGGGGAGATACGCAGTATTTT. The chain combines TRBV24-1 with TRBJ2-3; 13 nucleotides agree with TRBD2. The CDR3 has 18 amino acids. Losses at the gene ends were 0 bases for V and 5 bases for J; bases not matched to a gene: 7. The germline gives CDR1 KGHDR, CDR2 SFDVKD.

This chain connects TRBV5-6 to TRBJ1-1, with D possibly being TRBD1 (5 bases). Germline CDR1 reads SGHDT; CDR2 reads YYEEEE. Trimming took 6 bases from V and 1 from J, leaving 10 bases between them. The CDR3 contains 13 residues. CDR3 coding DNA: TGTGCCAGCATGCGACAGACGAACACTGAAGCTTTCTTT. Translation: CASMRQTNTEAFF.

CDR3 bases: TGCGCCAGCAGCCAAGTGGTAGGGGATCAGCCCCAGCATTTT. Translated: CASSQVVGDQPQHF. The rearrangement joins TRBV4-1 to TRBJ1-5, with D perhaps matching TRBD1 (5 bases). V lost 1 base and J 5 bases, leaving 9 bases between the germline ends. This CDR3 contains 14 residues. Germline assignment: CDR1 MGHRA and CDR2 YSYEKL.

Regarding this clone: One end of the junction does not line up with germline, which may come from a read error. This rearrangement joins TRBV13 to TRBJ2-4; TRBD2 agrees at 9 bases. CDR1 PRHDT and CDR2 FYEKMQ come from the germline V gene (reference sequence). This CDR3 has 16 residues. The CDR3 region has the DNA TGTGCCAGCACCTTAGCGGGAGTCGTAGCCAAAAACATTCAGTACTTC. Protein sequence: CASTLAGVVAKNIQYF.

V and J are TRBV27 and TRBJ2-1; 10 nucleotides agree with TRBD2. With 1 base clipped from V and 14 bases from J, the junction kept 11 bases outside the gene matches. Germline V CDR1 and CDR2: MNHEY, SMNVEV (reference sequence). The CDR3 contains 15 residues. CDR3 amino acids: CASSLYTSGTLLKFF. The DNA of the CDR3 is TGTGCCAGCAGTTTATATACTAGCGGGACGTTATTGAAGTTCTTC.

The V call is TRBV6-2 or TRBV6-3, the J call TRBJ1-2, with 11 bases aligning to TRBD1. Germline V gene data show CDR1 as MNHEY and CDR2 as SVGEGT. Trimming removed 0 bases from V and 2 bases from J; junction bases left unmatched: 5. The CDR3 covers 17 residues. CDR3 in amino acids: CASSYSWDRGENYGYTF. The CDR3 nucleotides read TGTGCCAGCAGTTACTCGTGGGACAGGGGGGAGAACTATGGCTACACCTTC.

The gene calls are TRBV24-1 and TRBJ2-2, with D possibly TRBD1 on 6 matching bases. Germline values: CDR1 KGHDR, CDR2 SFDVKD. Trimming pared 0 bases from V and 8 bases from J, leaving 21 bases between. CDR3 length: 18 residues. The CDR3 protein is CATSDLHSVAGVTGELFF. In nucleotides, the CDR3 is TGTGCCACCAGTGATTTGCATAGTGTCGCAGGGGTGACGGGGGAGCTGTTTTTT.

This clone occurred a few times. The V call is TRBV7-2, the J call TRBJ2-1; D remains unclear. Germline loops: CDR1 SGHTA, CDR2 FQGNSA. This CDR3 spans 13 amino acids. Between the trimmed V and J ends, which lost 6 bases and 4 bases, there was a span of 10 bases. CDR3 sequence: CASSDTEYNEQFF. CDR3 in DNA: TGTGCCAGCAGTGACACAGAATACAATGAGCAGTTCTTC.

This chain joins TRBV7-9 and TRBJ2-5; TRBD1 matches at 8 bases. Germline V gene data show CDR1 as SEHNR and CDR2 as FQNEAQ (reference sequence). The CDR3 spans 15 residues. With 0 bases clipped from V and 5 bases from J, the junction kept 5 bases outside the gene matches. This chain's CDR3 is CASSLAQGAHETQYF. CDR3 nucleotides: TGTGCCAGCAGCTTAGCGCAGGGGGCGCATGAGACCCAGTACTTC.

In this sample, this clone turned up once. The chain employs TRBV6-5 and TRBJ2-7; 7 positions agree with TRBD2. CDR1 is MNHEY, CDR2 SVGAGI, per germline. The CDR3 totals 12 residues. J was trimmed by 4 bases and V by 6 bases; bases with no gene match: 3. This CDR3 reads CASSGLVYEQYV. In DNA form, the CDR3 reads TGTGCCAGCAGCGGACTAGTTTACGAGCAGTACGTC.

The genes are TRBV6-5 and TRBJ1-1, with D hard to call. This CDR3 comprises 16 residues. The V gene's germline CDR1 is MNHEY and CDR2 SVGAGI. V lost 0 bases to trimming and J lost 0 bases, with 11 bases between them. CDR3 coding DNA: TGTGCCAGCAGTTACTCGTTCTACAGAATGAACACTGAAGCTTTCTTT. It is translated as CASSYSFYRMNTEAFF.

In nucleotides, the CDR3 is TGTGCCAGCAGCTCCACTCCACTCCCCGACAATGAGCAGTTCTTC. This sequence encodes CASSSTPLPDNEQFF. V is TRBV11-3 and J is TRBJ2-1; D remains unclear. Between the trimmed V and J ends, which lost 4 bases and 5 bases, there was a span of 15 bases. The CDR3 length is 15 residues. Germline V gene sequence: CDR1 SGHNT, CDR2 YENEEA.

The gene calls are TRBV5-4 and TRBJ1-1; possibly TRBD1 for D (6 bases). Germline assignment: CDR1 SGHNT and CDR2 YYREEE (reference sequence). The CDR3 extends over 14 amino acids. V was trimmed by 2 bases and J by 1 base, leaving 9 bases between them. In nucleotides, the CDR3 is TGTGCCAGCAGCTTACCGGGACAGAACACTGAAGCTTTCTTT. Its protein product is CASSLPGQNTEAFF.

V is TRBV4-3 and J is TRBJ2-3; 7 positions match TRBD2. The CDR3 runs 15 residues. V lost 3 bases, J lost 2 bases, and 5 bases stayed unmatched. The germline V gene has CDR1 LGHNA and CDR2 YSLEER. The CDR3 loop is CASSQYLAATDTQYF. CDR3 DNA: TGCGCCAGCAGCCAGTACCTAGCGGCCACAGATACGCAGTATTTT.

This rearrangement joins TRBV6-1 to TRBJ2-1; 13 bases fit TRBD2. The germline V gene has CDR1 MNHNS and CDR2 SASEGT. Trimming took 6 bases from V and 9 from J; bases not matched to a gene: 8. The CDR3 loop spans 15 amino acids. Here the CDR3 reads CASRPGTSGAGEQFF. CDR3 coding DNA: TGTGCCAGCAGGCCCGGGACTAGCGGGGCGGGTGAGCAGTTCTTC.